This entry lists 27 T cell receptor beta chains sequenced from one sample in a study of blood T cell repertoires in COVID-19. Repertoires were generated with immunoSEQ multiplex PCR, while TCRdb's copy carries only in-frame clones and drops some. The table has hundreds of thousands of clones, about nine tenths seen once. What was sequenced was PBMCs or T cells enriched from blood (not recorded which). These receptors all stem from a man in his forties who had recovered from COVID-19.

J is TRBJ1-1 and V is TRBV11-2; 7 bases match TRBD1. The CDR3 covers 13 residues. Per germline, CDR1 SGHAT and CDR2 FQNNGV. The V segment lost 0 bases and the J segment 10 bases; nucleotides outside the gene matches: 5. The CDR3, as DNA: TGTGCCAGCAGCTTAGATCCCAGGGGGGTAGCTTTCTTT. It translates to CASSLDPRGVAFF.

This rearrangement joins TRBV5-3 to TRBJ1-2, with 7 bases matching TRBD1. TRBV5-3 is designated an ORF whose function remains uncertain. V lost 4 bases to trimming and J lost 8 bases; unmatched junction nucleotides: 14. The CDR3 loop spans 15 amino acids. For the CDR3, the DNA is TGTGCCAGAAGCCCAAGCCCTACAGGGGTAGAGGGCTACACCTTC. This gives the protein CARSPSPTGVEGYTF.

The chain has TRBV3-1 (or the pseudogene TRBV3-2) and TRBJ1-1; D not certain. Trimming shortened V by 1 base and J by 0 bases, and 9 bases separated the two germline ends. This CDR3 is built from 15 residues. Per germline, CDR1 LGHDT and CDR2 YNNKEL (reference sequence). CDR3 amino acids: CASSQGGGLNTEAFF. The CDR3 nucleotides read TGTGCCAGCAGCCAAGGTGGAGGCTTGAACACTGAAGCTTTCTTT.

This chain joins TRBV19 and TRBJ1-1; TRBD1 aligns across 7 bases. This CDR3 is built from 17 residues. The trim removed 1 base at V and 3 bases at J, leaving 11 bases unmatched. CDR1 is LNHDA, CDR2 SQIVND, per germline (reference sequence). In DNA form, the CDR3 reads TGTGCCAGTAGTATAGGGTGGCAGGGGGTTATGGACACTGAAGCTTTCTTT. It yields the protein CASSIGWQGVMDTEAFF.

The gene calls are TRBV12-3 or TRBV12-4 and TRBJ1-2, with D hard to call. V shed 4 bases and J shed 7 bases, with 10 bases lying between them. The CDR3 consists of 12 residues. The CDR3 spells CASSYFEFGYTF. Here the CDR3 DNA reads TGTGCCAGCAGTTACTTTGAATTTGGCTACACCTTC.

This chain joins TRBV9 and TRBJ2-2, with TRBD1 matching over 8 bases. The CDR3 has 16 residues. In germline, CDR1 is SGDLS, CDR2 YYNGEE. After removal of 2 bases from V and 2 bases from J, the junction contained 5 bases not matched to a gene. The CDR3 sequence is CASSVNTGGNTGELFF. In nucleotides, the CDR3 is TGTGCCAGCAGCGTCAATACAGGGGGAAACACCGGGGAGCTGTTTTTT.

This chain joins TRBV5-4 and TRBJ1-2; D remains ambiguous. Germline-derived CDR1 and CDR2 are SGHNT and YYREEE (reference sequence). The CDR3 spans 12 residues. V shed 0 bases and J shed 4 bases, with 4 bases lying between them. CDR3 sequence: CASSLDSYGYTF. The CDR3 DNA is TGTGCCAGCAGCTTGGACAGCTATGGCTACACCTTC.

The rearrangement links TRBV27 to TRBJ1-2; perhaps TRBD1 as D (6 bases). CDR1 is MNHEY, CDR2 SMNVEV, per germline (reference sequence). The CDR3 is made up of 13 amino acids. Trimming left V 6 bases short and J 4 bases short, with 12 bases between. In DNA, the CDR3 is TGTGCCAGCAGCCTAGGGGGATTCTATGGCTACACCTTC. This translates into CASSLGGFYGYTF.

V is TRBV4-1 and J is TRBJ1-5, with a tentative D call TRBD1 (5 bases). V shed 1 base and J shed 6 bases, with 10 bases lying between them. The CDR3 length is 14 residues. Per the germline V gene, CDR1 is MGHRA and CDR2 is YSYEKL. Here the CDR3 DNA reads TGCGCCAGCAGCCAAGCAGGGTCGGCTCAGCCCCAGCATTTT. Protein sequence: CASSQAGSAQPQHF.

In its sample, this clone was seen once. The chain employs TRBV18 and TRBJ1-4; 8 positions match TRBD1. The J segment lost 7 bases and the V segment lost 6 bases, leaving 16 bases of the junction unmatched. This CDR3 has 17 amino acids. The V gene's germline CDR1 is KGHSH and CDR2 LQKENI. CDR3: CASSLPFGRGLFEKLFF. In DNA, the CDR3 is TGTGCCAGCTCCCTTCCTTTCGGCAGGGGGCTCTTTGAAAAACTGTTTTTT.

The chain uses TRBV18 and TRBJ1-4, with unresolved D. Per germline, CDR1 KGHSH and CDR2 LQKENI. Trimming stripped 4 bases from V and 5 bases from J, with 17 bases between. This CDR3 contains 16 residues. The CDR3 loop reads CASSRTAHSENEKLFF. CDR3 nucleotide sequence: TGTGCCAGCTCACGTACCGCGCATTCTGAGAATGAAAAACTGTTTTTT. The whole variable domain, remainder taken from reference TRBV18 and TRBJ1-4, is NAGVMQNPRHLVRRRGQEARLRCSPMKGHSHVYWYRQLPEEGLKFMVYLQKENIIDESGMPKERFSAEFPKEGPSILRIQQVVRGDSAAYFCASSRTAHSENEKLFFGSGTQLSVL.

This rearrangement joins TRBV5-1 to TRBJ2-1; possibly TRBD1 for D (6 bases). The V and J ends lost 4 bases and 6 bases respectively, with 11 bases between them. CDR3 length equals 13 residues. Per the germline V gene, CDR1 is SGHRS and CDR2 is YFSETQ. The CDR3 sequence is CASSTGQSNEQFF. Written as DNA, the CDR3 is TGCGCCAGCAGCACCGGACAGAGCAATGAGCAGTTCTTC. Full variable domain (rest looked up from reference TRBV5-1 and TRBJ2-1): KAGVTQTPRYLIKTRGQQVTLSCSPISGHRSVSWYQQTPGQGLQFLFEYFSETQRNKGNFPGRFSGRQFSNSRSEMNVSTLELGDSALYLCASSTGQSNEQFFGPGTRLTVL.

V gene TRBV30 combines with J gene TRBJ1-1, with D perhaps matching TRBD1 (5 bases). The CDR3 length is 13 residues. CDR1 is GTSNPN, CDR2 SVGIG, per germline (reference sequence). The CDR3 DNA follows: TGTGCTGGAGGGGTGGAGGTTCTAACTGAAGCTTTCTTT. Its protein product is CAGGVEVLTEAFF.

This chain uses TRBV5-1 with TRBJ2-4; a weak D match, TRBD1 (6 bases). The CDR3 has 14 amino acids. Trimming took 4 bases from V and 5 from J, leaving 13 bases between them. CDR1 is SGHRS, CDR2 YFSETQ, per germline. The CDR3 loop is CASSTGTTENIQYF. CDR3 coding DNA: TGCGCCAGCAGCACCGGGACAACGGAAAACATTCAGTACTTC. The complete variable domain, with remaining parts taken from reference TRBV5-1 and TRBJ2-4, reads KAGVTQTPRYLIKTRGQQVTLSCSPISGHRSVSWYQQTPGQGLQFLFEYFSETQRNKGNFPGRFSGRQFSNSRSEMNVSTLELGDSALYLCASSTGTTENIQYFGAGTRLSVL.

This clone was recorded a few times. V is TRBV9 and J is TRBJ1-6; D gene ambiguous. CDR3 length: 14 amino acids. The germline V gene has CDR1 SGDLS and CDR2 YYNGEE. The V end lost 0 bases, the J end lost 7 bases, and 8 bases lay between the germline ends. The CDR3 is CASSVETLNSPLHF. DNA of the CDR3: TGTGCCAGCAGCGTAGAGACATTAAATTCACCCCTCCACTTT.

Concerning this clone: Different DNA sequences within this sample yield the same CDR3. The chain is built from TRBV7-2 and TRBJ2-5; 7 bases map to TRBD2. The germline V gene has CDR1 SGHTA and CDR2 FQGNSA. This CDR3 region has 13 residues. V shed 2 bases and J 3 bases; nucleotides not matched to a gene: 0. This CDR3 reads CASSLLAEETQYF. The DNA of the CDR3 is TGTGCCAGCAGCTTACTAGCGGAAGAGACCCAGTACTTC.

The V gene is TRBV19, the J gene TRBJ2-7; the D gene is possibly TRBD1 (6 bases). V lost 10 bases and J lost 4, with 38 bases in between. This CDR3 has 20 amino acids. Germline V gene lookup returns CDR1 LNHDA and CDR2 SQIVND (reference sequence). The CDR3 DNA is TGTGCCAATAAAACGAGACAGGATCCCCGTTGGAAAGATCTTGAGTACGAGCAGTACTTC. This translates into CANKTRQDPRWKDLEYEQYF.

The V call is TRBV10-3, the J call TRBJ2-1; D is possibly TRBD1 (6 bases). The V end lost 5 bases, the J end lost 10 bases, and 9 bases lay between the germline ends. This CDR3 contains 11 residues. The germline V gene encodes CDR1 ENHRY and CDR2 SYGVKD. CDR3 DNA sequence: TGTGCCATCAGTCGTACAGGGGAGCAGTTCTTC. Amino acids: CAISRTGEQFF.

This chain joins TRBV19 and TRBJ2-1; 10 nucleotides align to TRBD1. From germline, CDR1 is LNHDA and CDR2 SQIVND (reference sequence). V lost 3 bases and J lost 8; bases outside the gene matches: 7. The CDR3 spans 15 residues. The CDR3 is CASSMWDRGEDEQFF. For the CDR3, the DNA is TGTGCCAGTAGTATGTGGGACAGGGGCGAAGATGAGCAGTTCTTC.

The chain has TRBV28 and TRBJ1-5; no clear D gene. CDR1 is MDHEN and CDR2 is SYDVKM in the germline V gene. The V and J ends lost 2 bases and 4 bases respectively, with 9 bases between them. This CDR3 has 14 residues. CDR3 loop: CASSLQGGNQPQHF. The DNA for the CDR3 is TGTGCCAGCAGTTTACAAGGAGGGAATCAGCCCCAGCATTTT.

This clone was observed a handful of times. The chain uses TRBV6-4 and TRBJ1-5; TRBD1 agrees at 7 bases. The CDR3 has 14 amino acids. In germline, CDR1 is MRHNA, CDR2 SNTAGT. The V gene end was trimmed by 5 bases and the J gene end by 2 bases; junction bases not matched to a gene: 3. CDR3 coding DNA: TGTGCCAGCAGTCCCGGACAGGGCAATCAGCCCCAGCATTTT. It codes for CASSPGQGNQPQHF.

This clone was seen more than once but under ten times. The rearrangement joins TRBV2 to TRBJ2-7; TRBD1 matches at 10 bases. The CDR3 consists of 12 residues. Germline V gives CDR1 SNHLY, CDR2 FYNNEI. V gave up 6 bases and J gave up 10 bases; unmatched junction bases: 6. CDR3 sequence (DNA): TGTGCCAGCAGCGTGGGACAGGGGCCTCAGTACTTC. Residues: CASSVGQGPQYF.

This chain uses TRBV5-1 with TRBJ1-1, with D uncertain. From germline, CDR1 is SGHRS and CDR2 YFSETQ. The CDR3 loop spans 17 amino acids. V was cut by 0 bases and J by 6 bases, with 21 bases left in between. The CDR3 region has the DNA TGCGCCAGCAGCTTGGGGCTATCTGCGGTTACTCGGCCTGAAGCTTTCTTT. Its translation is CASSLGLSAVTRPEAFF.

The chain recombines TRBV27 with TRBJ1-1; D call uncertain. Germline loops: CDR1 MNHEY, CDR2 SMNVEV (reference sequence). Trimming cost V 1 base and J 4 bases, with 10 bases left between them. This CDR3 contains 14 residues. The CDR3 nucleotides read TGTGCCAGCAGTTTATTCCGGGGTGTCACTGAAGCTTTCTTT. Protein sequence: CASSLFRGVTEAFF.

This chain joins TRBV7-9 and TRBJ1-2; D unclear. This CDR3 is built from 12 residues. Between the trimmed V and J ends, which lost 5 bases and 6 bases, there was a span of 10 bases. In germline, CDR1 is SEHNR, CDR2 FQNEAQ (reference sequence). CDR3 DNA: TGTGCCAGCAGCGGCCAGCGGAATGGCTACACCTTC. It specifies CASSGQRNGYTF.

The genes are TRBV5-1 and TRBJ1-1, with 9 bases that match TRBD1. The CDR3 loop spans 15 amino acids. Germline assignment: CDR1 SGHRS and CDR2 YFSETQ. The V segment lost 4 bases and the J segment 6 bases; nucleotides outside the gene matches: 10. The CDR3 coding sequence is TGCGCCAGCAGCCCCTTGGGACAGGGCAGAGCTGAAGCTTTCTTT. As protein: CASSPLGQGRAEAFF.

V gene TRBV16 combines with J gene TRBJ1-2, with TRBD1 identical over 7 bases. The CDR3 totals 13 residues. Trimming at V came to 4 bases and at J to 7 bases, leaving 6 bases not matched to a gene. Per germline, CDR1 KGHSY and CDR2 FQNENV. CDR3 region: CASSPDREGGYTF. The DNA for the CDR3 is TGTGCCAGCAGCCCCGACAGGGAAGGTGGCTACACCTTC.